The clone carrying this T cell receptor (beta chain) was seen just once. Sequencing was performed with immunoSEQ multiplex PCR; in TCRdb, only in-frame clones are kept and a portion is missing. Of about 120,000 clones listed, around 89% are singletons. CDR3 length: 16 residues. J gave up 1 base and V 6 bases, and 6 bases lay outside the gene matches. Looked up from germline, CDR1 is SEHNR and CDR2 is FQNEAQ (reference sequence). The sample comes from a study of control samples from healthy donors and cancer patients. The sequence was obtained from a woman aged 45-59 years with colorectal cancer. The chain couples TRBV7-9 to TRBJ2-2; 9 nucleotides match TRBD1. Sequencing was carried out using PBMCs. Here the CDR3 reads CASRLPGQGNTGELFF. DNA for the CDR3: TGTGCCAGCAGGTTACCGGGACAGGGGAACACCGGGGAGCTGTTTTTT.